This T cell receptor beta chain was captured in a study of CD8+CD57+ T cells in acquired aplastic anemia. For the study at large: When averaged, DNA from sorted CD4+ and CD8+ cells came to approximately 3.2 ug. General study results and limits: Patient and control CD8+ Simpson's diversity was not significantly different. Both patients and controls carried the same twenty-nine CD8+ CDR3 sequences.

Genomic DNA provided the template from which TCR beta VDJ and CDR3 profiles were obtained. A single record per CDR3 protein comes from TCRdb applying MiXCR to the reads. The sample consists of some 220,000 distinct CDR3 sequences, about 37% of them appearing once. V dropped 5 bases and J dropped 5 bases, with 9 bases sitting between them. Germline loops: CDR1 SNHLY, CDR2 FYNNEI. CDR3 size: 12 residues. To note about this clonotype: Antigen unknown.

The chain links TRBV2 to TRBJ1-1; D ambiguous. What was sequenced was sorted CD4+, CD8+, or CD8+CD57+ T cells (not recorded which) from PBMCs. The source is a human donor in good health, serving as a control. In DNA form, the CDR3 reads TGTGCCAGCAGTTTAGCTCGGACTGAAGCTTTCTTT. Protein: CASSLARTEAFF.